The 28 T cell receptor beta chains reported below all come from one sample, sequenced in a study of CD8 T cells in ankylosing spondylitis. One entry per CDR3 protein results from TCRdb running MiXCR on the 5' RACE reads. The profile covers about 240,000 distinct CDR3 sequences, with over 8.5% appearing a single time and 6.8% taken by the ten largest. The specimen sequenced was blood, either unsorted or a sorted T cell fraction (not recorded which). The receptors originated from a male donor with ankylosing spondylitis or in good health (not recorded which).

This clonotype was seen ten or more times. The gene calls are TRBV20-1 and TRBJ1-1; D is possibly TRBD1 (6 bases). The V gene's germline CDR1 is DFQATT and CDR2 SNEGSKA (reference sequence). This CDR3 region has 12 residues. Trimming took 6 bases from V and 6 from J, leaving 14 bases between them. In DNA, the CDR3 is TGCAGTGCCCACTCTGGGGGCCCTGAAGCTTTCTTT. It codes for CSAHSGGPEAFF.

This clonotype has at least ten counts. V and J are TRBV7-2 and TRBJ2-1; maybe TRBD1 (6 bases). Germline V gives CDR1 SGHTA, CDR2 FQGNSA. V was cut by 3 bases and J by 6 bases, with 21 bases left in between. The CDR3 totals 17 residues. The CDR3 spells CASSFVPGVVTGNEQFF. The CDR3 nucleotides are TGTGCCAGCAGCTTTGTCCCAGGGGTTGTAACGGGCAATGAGCAGTTCTTC.

This clonotype was picked up many times. The J gene is TRBJ2-1, the V gene TRBV6-1; TRBD1 aligns across 9 bases. Germline V gene data show CDR1 as MNHNS and CDR2 as SASEGT. The CDR3 contains 15 residues. The V and J ends lost 6 bases and 4 bases, in that order; junction bases with no gene match: 7. The CDR3 region is CASRSGTGRYNEQFF. CDR3 DNA sequence: TGTGCCAGCAGATCCGGGACAGGGCGATACAATGAGCAGTTCTTC.

This clonotype was found many times. V is TRBV12-3 or TRBV12-4 and J is TRBJ2-7; D is uncertain. This CDR3 has 13 residues. V lost 3 bases to trimming and J lost 2 bases, with 8 bases between them. The CDR3: CASSFNSAYEQYF. The CDR3 DNA follows: TGTGCCAGCAGTTTTAACAGCGCCTACGAGCAGTACTTC.

This clonotype was counted at least ten times. The chain is built from TRBV12-3 or TRBV12-4 and TRBJ1-2; TRBD1 aligns across 7 bases. The CDR3 loop spans 13 amino acids. Trimming removed 8 bases from V and 5 bases from J; junction bases left unmatched: 8. The DNA of the CDR3 is TGTGCCAGCCGACGACAGGGAGGGTATGGCTACACCTTC. Translating gives CASRRQGGYGYTF.

This rearrangement joins TRBV5-1 to TRBJ2-7, with D possibly matching TRBD2 (6 bases). Trimming took off 2 bases at V and 2 bases at J, with 11 bases between the two ends. Germline CDR1 and CDR2: SGHRS and YFSETQ. The CDR3 contains 14 residues. The CDR3 is CASSFRDSAYEQYF. CDR3 nucleotides: TGCGCCAGCAGCTTCCGGGACTCTGCCTACGAGCAGTACTTC. Together with reference TRBV5-1 and TRBJ2-7, the CDR3 gives the full variable domain: KAGVTQTPRYLIKTRGQQVTLSCSPISGHRSVSWYQQTPGQGLQFLFEYFSETQRNKGNFPGRFSGRQFSNSRSEMNVSTLELGDSALYLCASSFRDSAYEQYFGPGTRLTVT.

This clonotype has a count of ten or more. This chain links TRBV20-1 with TRBJ2-3; D unresolved. Trimming removed 6 bases from V and 2 bases from J, with 15 bases in between. The CDR3 has 14 residues. Per germline, CDR1 DFQATT and CDR2 SNEGSKA (reference sequence). CDR3 amino acids: CSAQGRSPTDTQYF. The CDR3 DNA reads as TGCAGTGCCCAAGGGCGTTCTCCCACAGATACGCAGTATTTT.

This clonotype was recorded once. Mismatch with germline at one junction end may stem from a read error. The rearrangement joins TRBV20-1 to TRBJ1-5; no definite D call. The CDR3 contains 14 residues. Looked up from germline, CDR1 is DFQATT and CDR2 is SNEGSKA (reference sequence). CDR3 region: CSASEGKGNQPQLF. CDR3 nucleotides: TGCAGTGCTAGTGAGGGTAAAGGCAATCAGCCCCAGCTTTTT.

V usage is TRBV11-1 and J usage is TRBJ2-1; TRBD2 aligns across 14 bases. The CDR3 sequence is 19 residues long. V shed 4 bases and J 4 bases; nucleotides not matched to a gene: 12. Germline values: CDR1 SGHAT, CDR2 FQDESV (reference sequence). The CDR3 bases are TGTGCCAGCAGCTCCACGGGACTAGCGGGAGTACGGGGGTACAATGAGCAGTTCTTC. Amino acids: CASSSTGLAGVRGYNEQFF.

This clonotype was seen many times. This chain uses TRBV19 with TRBJ1-1, with D possibly being TRBD1 (5 bases). Trimming cost V 9 bases and J 5 bases, with 16 bases left between them. The CDR3 has 13 residues. Per the germline V gene, CDR1 is LNHDA and CDR2 is SQIVND (reference sequence). CDR3 in amino acids: CASSPGRVTEAFF. CDR3 DNA sequence: TGTGCCAGCTCCCCGGGACGTGTGACTGAAGCTTTCTTT.

There are many counts of this clonotype. This sequence joins TRBV7-9 and TRBJ2-3, with a weak D call TRBD1 (6 bases). In germline, CDR1 is SEHNR, CDR2 FQNEAQ (reference sequence). V lost 3 bases, J lost 6 bases, and 13 bases lay in between. This CDR3 contains 14 residues. The CDR3 reads CASSFPQGFDTQYF. CDR3 bases: TGTGCCAGCAGCTTCCCCCAGGGGTTCGATACGCAGTATTTT.

In this sample, this clonotype turned up many times. This chain joins TRBV20-1 and TRBJ2-3, with TRBD1 matching 10 bases. This CDR3 contains 16 residues. With V trimmed by 2 bases and J by 4 bases, 9 bases remained unmatched. Germline V lookup: CDR1 DFQATT, CDR2 SNEGSKA (reference sequence). The CDR3 nucleotides read TGCAGTGCTAGAAGCCCCGGACAGGGGGTTCCAGATACGCAGTATTTT. Protein: CSARSPGQGVPDTQYF.

The chain employs TRBV2 and TRBJ2-7; 7 bases are shared with TRBD2. CDR1 SNHLY and CDR2 FYNNEI come from the germline V gene. The CDR3 is 12 amino acids. J gave up 4 bases and V 4 bases, and 1 base lay outside the gene matches. CDR3 sequence (DNA): TGTGCCAGCAGTGTAGCGGGTTACGAGCAGTACTTC. Protein sequence: CASSVAGYEQYF.

This clonotype occurred many times. The chain combines TRBV20-1 with TRBJ1-5; D remains ambiguous. This CDR3 has 16 residues. From germline, CDR1 is DFQATT and CDR2 SNEGSKA (reference sequence). V was cut by 1 base and J by 3 bases, with 16 bases left in between. Written as DNA, the CDR3 is TGCAGTGCTAGAGGAACAGCGAACCCCATCAATCAGCCCCAGCATTTT. This encodes CSARGTANPINQPQHF.

The table lists this clonotype with many counts. The chain employs TRBV7-2 and TRBJ2-7; 7 nucleotides line up with TRBD1. Germline CDR1 is SGHTA and CDR2 is FQGNSA. The CDR3 spans 17 residues. J gave up 6 bases and V 0 bases, and 14 bases lay outside the gene matches. Here the CDR3 reads CASSLAPRGSTGPEQYF. The DNA for the CDR3 is TGTGCCAGCAGCTTAGCTCCAAGGGGGTCGACAGGGCCCGAGCAGTACTTC.

This clonotype was recorded many times. The V call is TRBV20-1, the J call TRBJ1-1, with D possibly TRBD1 on 6 matching bases. Trimming pared 5 bases from V and 4 bases from J, leaving 17 bases between. This CDR3 contains 14 residues. Looked up from germline, CDR1 is DFQATT and CDR2 is SNEGSKA (reference sequence). CDR3 amino acids: CSALQGGRGTEAFF. Here the CDR3 DNA reads TGCAGTGCTCTACAGGGAGGCCGCGGCACTGAAGCTTTCTTT.

The chain recombines TRBV27 with TRBJ2-5; 14 nucleotides match TRBD2. Unmatched junction bases numbered 2, after V lost 4 bases and J lost 4 bases. CDR3 length: 15 amino acids. Germline CDR1 and CDR2: MNHEY and SMNVEV (reference sequence). The CDR3 bases are TGTGCCAGCAGTTCAGGGACTAGCGGGAGAGAGACCCAGTACTTC. Its protein product is CASSSGTSGRETQYF.

This clonotype has a count of ten or more. The chain carries TRBV7-9 and TRBJ1-1; D perhaps matches TRBD1 (5 bases). This CDR3 has 16 amino acids. V lost 3 bases and J 4 bases, leaving 18 bases between the germline ends. Germline lookup yields CDR1 SEHNR and CDR2 FQNEAQ (reference sequence). The DNA of the CDR3 is TGTGCCAGCAGCTTCGGAACAGCCAGGGACGGCACTGAAGCTTTCTTT. Translating gives CASSFGTARDGTEAFF.

The rearrangement joins TRBV7-2 to TRBJ2-7; D is unclear. This CDR3 region has 15 residues. The V gene's germline CDR1 is SGHTA and CDR2 FQGNSA. Trimming took off 5 bases at V and 0 bases at J, with 14 bases between the two ends. This CDR3 reads CASSPNTPSSYEQYF. Here the CDR3 DNA reads TGTGCCAGCAGCCCTAACACTCCTAGCTCCTACGAGCAGTACTTC. Based on the CDR3 plus reference TRBV7-2 and TRBJ2-7, the full variable domain is GAGVSQSPSNKVTEKGKDVELRCDPISGHTALYWYRQSLGQGLEFLIYFQGNSAPDKSGLPSDRFSAERTGGSVSTLTIQRTQQEDSAVYLCASSPNTPSSYEQYFGPGTRLTVT.

J is TRBJ2-3 and V is TRBV5-5; 7 nucleotides line up with TRBD2. The CDR3 has 18 residues. The V gene's germline CDR1 is SGHKS and CDR2 YYEKEE (reference sequence). V dropped 2 bases and J dropped 4; count of bases not matched to a gene: 16. DNA of the CDR3: TGTGCCAGCAGCTTCTCCCAAGCGGGGCTGAGATGGGCAGATACGCAGTATTTT. This codes for CASSFSQAGLRWADTQYF. Together with reference TRBV5-5 and TRBJ2-3, the CDR3 gives the full variable domain: DAGVTQSPTHLIKTRGQQVTLRCSPISGHKSVSWYQQVLGQGPQFIFQYYEKEERGRGNFPDRFSARQFPNYSSELNVNALLLGDSALYLCASSFSQAGLRWADTQYFGPGTRLTVL.

This clonotype has a count of ten or more. The V and J genes are TRBV7-2 and TRBJ1-4; D gene uncertain. Trimming pared 5 bases from V and 4 bases from J, leaving 14 bases between. The CDR3 extends over 15 amino acids. The germline V gene encodes CDR1 SGHTA and CDR2 FQGNSA. CDR3 amino acids: CASSVAGSINEKLFF. Written as DNA, the CDR3 is TGTGCCAGCAGCGTGGCCGGGTCCATTAATGAAAAACTGTTTTTT. Using reference TRBV7-2 and TRBJ1-4 for the parts outside the CDR3, the full variable domain is GAGVSQSPSNKVTEKGKDVELRCDPISGHTALYWYRQSLGQGLEFLIYFQGNSAPDKSGLPSDRFSAERTGGSVSTLTIQRTQQEDSAVYLCASSVAGSINEKLFFGSGTQLSVL.

This clonotype was recorded at least ten times. In DNA form, the CDR3 reads TGTGCCATCCAGTCAGCAGATACGCAGTATTTT. This gives the protein CAIQSADTQYF. The chain joins TRBV19 to TRBJ2-3; D call uncertain. The CDR3 has 11 amino acids. V lost 10 bases and J 4 bases, leaving 9 bases between the germline ends. Per germline, CDR1 LNHDA and CDR2 SQIVND (reference sequence).

In its sample, this clonotype was seen many times. The chain joins TRBV2 to TRBJ1-5, with D maybe TRBD1 (5 bases). This CDR3 spans 15 amino acids. The germline V gene encodes CDR1 SNHLY and CDR2 FYNNEI. The germline V and J ends were trimmed by 7 bases and 1 base, with 14 bases remaining between them. The CDR3 reads CASTRDLGSNQPQHF. For the CDR3, the DNA is TGTGCCAGCACCCGGGACTTGGGGAGCAATCAGCCCCAGCATTTT.

This chain joins TRBV7-2 and TRBJ2-2; TRBD1 is a possible D gene (5 bases). Germline CDR1 is SGHTA and CDR2 is FQGNSA. V gave up 5 bases and J gave up 0 bases, with 13 bases separating them. The CDR3 spans 16 residues. As DNA, the CDR3 is TGTGCCAGCAGCCCAAGACAGAGTGCGAACACCGGGGAGCTGTTTTTT. Its translation: CASSPRQSANTGELFF.

V is TRBV20-1 and J is TRBJ1-3; TRBD1 is a possible D gene (5 bases). The CDR3 runs to 13 residues. In germline, CDR1 is DFQATT, CDR2 SNEGSKA (reference sequence). V lost 0 bases to trimming and J lost 7 bases, with 10 bases between them. CDR3 residues: CSAREGVGNTIYF. The CDR3, as DNA: TGCAGTGCTAGAGAGGGGGTTGGGAACACCATATATTTT.

This clonotype was observed at least ten times. The CDR3 region is CSATFAGGSDTQYF. The CDR3 DNA sequence: TGCAGTGCTACTTTTGCGGGAGGGTCAGATACGCAGTATTTT. The genes are TRBV20-1 and TRBJ2-3; 9 bases agree with TRBD2. Germline V gene data show CDR1 as DFQATT and CDR2 as SNEGSKA (reference sequence). The J segment lost 4 bases and the V segment lost 4 bases, leaving 6 bases of the junction unmatched. The CDR3 has 14 amino acids.

A few counts support this clonotype. The chain has TRBV6-5 and TRBJ1-4; D remains ambiguous. CDR1 is MNHEY, CDR2 SVGAGI, per germline. V was pared by 0 bases and J by 7 bases, with 12 bases between. CDR3 size: 15 residues. The CDR3, as DNA: TGTGCCAGCAGTTACTCGAACCAGGCGGGTGAAAAACTGTTTTTT. The encoded protein is CASSYSNQAGEKLFF.

The chain joins TRBV16 to TRBJ1-2, with D tentatively TRBD1 (5 bases). Trimming shortened V by 0 bases and J by 1 base, and 12 bases separated the two germline ends. CDR3 length: 16 amino acids. Germline V gene lookup returns CDR1 KGHSY and CDR2 FQNENV. As DNA, the CDR3 is TGTGCCAGCAGCCAATCGATGACAGAAAATAACTATGGCTACACCTTC. Its protein product is CASSQSMTENNYGYTF.